This TCR beta chain appears in the sequencing data of a study of blood T cell repertoires in COVID-19. The overall study: From T cells, B-cell-depleted T cells, or PBMCs came the material, which was cDNA or gDNA.

Generated by immunoSEQ multiplex PCR, the TCRdb table keeps only in-frame clones and is missing some. The top ten clones hold less than 6.5% of a sample with 200,000 to 250,000 clones, 70% to 90% of them seen once. Seattle participants joined during active infection and were tracked over time. The J segment lost 5 bases and the V segment lost 1 base, leaving 5 bases of the junction unmatched. The CDR3 has 15 amino acids. Germline lookup yields CDR1 GTSNPN and CDR2 SVGIG (reference sequence). Sample: peripheral blood. The rearrangement uses TRBV30 and TRBJ2-1; 10 nucleotides line up with TRBD1. This clonotype was sampled from a man aged 50-60 years with COVID-19, enrolled during active disease. The CDR3, as DNA: TGTGCCTGGAGTGAGGGACAGGGGATACACAATGAGCAGTTCTTC. This encodes CAWSEGQGIHNEQFF.